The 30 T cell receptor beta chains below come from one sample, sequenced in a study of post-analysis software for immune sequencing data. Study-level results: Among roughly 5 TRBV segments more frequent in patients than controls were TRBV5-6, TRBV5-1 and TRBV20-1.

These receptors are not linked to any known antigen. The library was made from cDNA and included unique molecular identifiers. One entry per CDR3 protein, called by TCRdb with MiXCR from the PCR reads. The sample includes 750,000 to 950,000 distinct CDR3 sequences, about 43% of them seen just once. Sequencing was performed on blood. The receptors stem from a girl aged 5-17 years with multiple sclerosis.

The CDR3 DNA sequence: TGCAGTGCTGGGGCATCTAGCGGAGTGGCAGATACGCAGTATTTT. This encodes CSAGASSGVADTQYF. The gene calls are TRBV20-1 and TRBJ2-3; 7 nucleotides match TRBD2. Germline V CDR1 and CDR2: DFQATT, SNEGSKA (reference sequence). Trimming removed 5 bases from V and 4 bases from J; junction bases left unmatched: 12. This CDR3 spans 15 amino acids.

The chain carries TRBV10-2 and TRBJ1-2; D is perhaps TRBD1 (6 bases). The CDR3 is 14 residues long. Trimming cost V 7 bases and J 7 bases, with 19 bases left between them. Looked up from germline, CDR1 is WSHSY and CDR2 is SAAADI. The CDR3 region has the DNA TGCGCCAGCAATCCCAACAGGGCCAAGGGTGGCTACACCTTC. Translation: CASNPNRAKGGYTF.

CDR3 coding DNA: TGCAGCGCCGAGGTCCAGGGTCGCACTGAAGCTTTCTTT. It codes for CSAEVQGRTEAFF. V gene TRBV29-1 combines with J gene TRBJ1-1; a weak D match, TRBD1 (5 bases). Germline V gene lookup returns CDR1 SQVTM and CDR2 ANQGSEA. The CDR3 runs to 13 residues. Trimming shortened V by 7 bases and J by 4 bases, and 16 bases separated the two germline ends.

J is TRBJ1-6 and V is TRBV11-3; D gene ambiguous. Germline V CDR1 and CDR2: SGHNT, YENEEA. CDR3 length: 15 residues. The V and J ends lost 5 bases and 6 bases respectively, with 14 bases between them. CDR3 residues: CASSPRASGNSPLHF. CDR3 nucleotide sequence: TGTGCCAGCAGCCCGAGGGCCTCGGGTAATTCACCCCTCCACTTT. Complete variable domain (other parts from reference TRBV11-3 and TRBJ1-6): EAGVVQSPRYKIIEKKQPVAFWCNPISGHNTLYWYLQNLGQGPELLIRYENEEAVDDSQLPKDRFSAERLKGVDSTLKIQPAELGDSAVYLCASSPRASGNSPLHFGNGTRLTVT.

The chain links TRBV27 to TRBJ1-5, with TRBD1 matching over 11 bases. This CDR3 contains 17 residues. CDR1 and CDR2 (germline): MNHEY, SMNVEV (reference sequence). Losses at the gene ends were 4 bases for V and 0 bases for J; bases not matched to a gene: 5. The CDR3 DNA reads TGTGCCAGCAGTTCTGGACAGGGGGCTTATAGCAATCAGCCCCAGCATTTT. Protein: CASSSGQGAYSNQPQHF.

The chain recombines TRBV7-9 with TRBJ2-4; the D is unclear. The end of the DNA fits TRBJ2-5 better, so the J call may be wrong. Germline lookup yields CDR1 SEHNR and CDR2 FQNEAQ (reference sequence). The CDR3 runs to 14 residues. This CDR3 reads CASSSGRYQETQYF. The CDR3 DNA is TGTGCCAGCAGCTCGGGCAGGTACCAAGAGACCCAGTACTTC.

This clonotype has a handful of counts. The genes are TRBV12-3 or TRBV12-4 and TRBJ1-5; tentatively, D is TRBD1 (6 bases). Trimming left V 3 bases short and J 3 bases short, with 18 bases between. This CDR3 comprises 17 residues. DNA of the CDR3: TGTGCCAGCAGTTTGGGTGAGGGGGGGGCGTCCAATCAGCCCCAGCATTTT. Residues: CASSLGEGGASNQPQHF.

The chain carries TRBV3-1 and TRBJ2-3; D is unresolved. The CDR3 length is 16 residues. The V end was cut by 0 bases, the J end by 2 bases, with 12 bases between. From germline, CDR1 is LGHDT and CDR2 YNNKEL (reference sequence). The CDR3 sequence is CASSQDSLFYTDTQYF. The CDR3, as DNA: TGTGCCAGCAGCCAAGATTCCCTTTTCTACACAGATACGCAGTATTTT.

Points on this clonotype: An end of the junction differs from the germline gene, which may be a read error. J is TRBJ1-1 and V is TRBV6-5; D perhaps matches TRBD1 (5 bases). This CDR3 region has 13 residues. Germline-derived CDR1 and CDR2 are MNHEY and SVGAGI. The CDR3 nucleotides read TGTGCCGGCAGTTTGGGGCGGAACACTGAAGCTTTCTTT. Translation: CAGSLGRNTEAFF.

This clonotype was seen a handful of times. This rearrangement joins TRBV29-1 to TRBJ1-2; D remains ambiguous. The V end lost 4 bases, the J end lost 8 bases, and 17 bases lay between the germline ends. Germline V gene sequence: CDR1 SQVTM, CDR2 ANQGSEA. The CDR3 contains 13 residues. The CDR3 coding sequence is TGCAGCGTTGTTGCTGACCGGGAGGAGGGCTACACCTTC. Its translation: CSVVADREEGYTF.

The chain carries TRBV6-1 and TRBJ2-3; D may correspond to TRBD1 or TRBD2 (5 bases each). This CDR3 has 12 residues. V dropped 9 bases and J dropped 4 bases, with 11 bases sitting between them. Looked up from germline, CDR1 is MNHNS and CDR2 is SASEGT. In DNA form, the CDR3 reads TGTGCCAGTCGTAGGGACCCAGATACGCAGTATTTT. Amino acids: CASRRDPDTQYF.

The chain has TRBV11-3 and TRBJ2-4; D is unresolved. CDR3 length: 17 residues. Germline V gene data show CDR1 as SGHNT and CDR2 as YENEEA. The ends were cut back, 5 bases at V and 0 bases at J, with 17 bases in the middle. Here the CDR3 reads CASSRDPSFSAKNIQYF. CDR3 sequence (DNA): TGTGCCAGCAGCCGCGACCCCAGTTTTTCAGCCAAAAACATTCAGTACTTC.

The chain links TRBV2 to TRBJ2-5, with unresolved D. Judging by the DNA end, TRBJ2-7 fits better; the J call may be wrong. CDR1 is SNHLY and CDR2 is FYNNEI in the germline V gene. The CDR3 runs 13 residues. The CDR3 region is CASIYGPLHEQYF. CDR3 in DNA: TGTGCCAGCATCTACGGGCCCCTACACGAGCAGTACTTC.

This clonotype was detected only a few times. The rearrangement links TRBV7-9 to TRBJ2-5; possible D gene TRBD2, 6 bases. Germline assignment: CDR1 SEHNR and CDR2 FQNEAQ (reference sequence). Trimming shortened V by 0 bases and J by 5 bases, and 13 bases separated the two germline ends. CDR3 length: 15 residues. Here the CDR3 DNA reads TGTGCCAGCAGCTTAGCGACTAGTTCTATTGAGACCCAGTACTTC. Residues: CASSLATSSIETQYF.

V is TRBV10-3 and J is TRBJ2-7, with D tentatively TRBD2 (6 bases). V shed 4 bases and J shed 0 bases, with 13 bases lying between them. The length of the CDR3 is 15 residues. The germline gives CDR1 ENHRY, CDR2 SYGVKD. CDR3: CAISVEGRSSYEQYF. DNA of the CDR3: TGTGCCATCAGTGTGGAGGGCAGGAGCTCCTACGAGCAGTACTTC.

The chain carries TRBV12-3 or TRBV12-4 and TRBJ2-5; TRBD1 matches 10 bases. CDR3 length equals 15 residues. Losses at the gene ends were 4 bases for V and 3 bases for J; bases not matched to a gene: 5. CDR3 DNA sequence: TGTGCCAGCAGTTCCGACAGGGGGCGGGAAGAGACCCAGTACTTC. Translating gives CASSSDRGREETQYF.

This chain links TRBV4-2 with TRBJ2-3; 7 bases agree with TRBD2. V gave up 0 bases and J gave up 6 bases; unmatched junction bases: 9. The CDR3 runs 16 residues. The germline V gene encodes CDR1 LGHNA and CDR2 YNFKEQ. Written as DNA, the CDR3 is TGTGCCAGCAGCCAAGATATGGGGGAGGGCGATGATACGCAGTATTTT. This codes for CASSQDMGEGDDTQYF.

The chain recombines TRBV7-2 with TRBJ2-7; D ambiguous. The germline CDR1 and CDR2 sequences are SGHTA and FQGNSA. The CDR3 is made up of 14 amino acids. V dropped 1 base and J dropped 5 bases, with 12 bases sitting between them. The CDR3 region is CASSLGRLSNEQYF. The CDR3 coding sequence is TGTGCCAGCAGCTTAGGCAGGCTGAGCAACGAGCAGTACTTC.

The CDR3 nucleotides read TGTGCCAGCAGCCCCCTCTTGGGGCGGGGCACCGGGGAGCTGTTTTTT. It yields the protein CASSPLLGRGTGELFF. The V call is TRBV9, the J call TRBJ2-2, with TRBD2 as a possible D gene (6 bases). The CDR3 is 16 residues long. V was shortened by 4 bases and J by 4 bases, with 17 bases between the two germline ends. From germline, CDR1 is SGDLS and CDR2 YYNGEE. The full variable domain, with the rest looked up from reference TRBV9 and TRBJ2-2, is DSGVTQTPKHLITATGQRVTLRCSPRSGDLSVYWYQQSLDQGLQFLIQYYNGEERAKGNILERFSAQQFPDLHSELNLSSLELGDSALYFCASSPLLGRGTGELFFGEGSRLTVL.

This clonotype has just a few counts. DNA of the CDR3: TGTGCCAGCAGCCAGGGGGCCTCCTACAATGAGCAGTTCTTC. It translates to CASSQGASYNEQFF. The J gene is TRBJ2-1, the V gene TRBV7-3, with 8 bases fitting TRBD1. This CDR3 region has 14 residues. Germline trimming cut 5 bases from V and 0 bases from J; bases unmatched to any gene: 0. Germline V gives CDR1 SGHTA, CDR2 FQGTGA.

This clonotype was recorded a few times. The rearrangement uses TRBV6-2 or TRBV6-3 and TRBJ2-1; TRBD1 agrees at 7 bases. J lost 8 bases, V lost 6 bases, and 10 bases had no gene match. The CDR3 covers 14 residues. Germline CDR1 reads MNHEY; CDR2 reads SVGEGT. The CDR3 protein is CASSPRVDRDEQFF. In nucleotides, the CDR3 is TGTGCCAGCAGCCCCCGGGTCGACAGGGATGAGCAGTTCTTC.

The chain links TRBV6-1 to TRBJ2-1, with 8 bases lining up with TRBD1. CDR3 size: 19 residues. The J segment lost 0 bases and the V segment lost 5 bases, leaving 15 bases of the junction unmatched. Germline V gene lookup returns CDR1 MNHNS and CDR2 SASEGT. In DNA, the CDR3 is TGTGCCAGCAGTCTATGGGGACAGGCCGGGGGTAGCTCCTACAATGAGCAGTTCTTC. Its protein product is CASSLWGQAGGSSYNEQFF.

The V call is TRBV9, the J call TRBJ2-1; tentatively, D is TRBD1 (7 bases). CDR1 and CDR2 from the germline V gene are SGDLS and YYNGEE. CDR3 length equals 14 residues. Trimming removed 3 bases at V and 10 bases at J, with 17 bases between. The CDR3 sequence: CASSATGRGGEQFF. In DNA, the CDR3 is TGTGCCAGCAGCGCAACCGGGAGAGGGGGCGAGCAGTTCTTC.

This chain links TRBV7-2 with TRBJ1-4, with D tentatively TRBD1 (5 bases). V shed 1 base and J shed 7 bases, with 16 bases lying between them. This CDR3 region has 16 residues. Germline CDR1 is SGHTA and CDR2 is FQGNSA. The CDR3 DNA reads TGTGCCAGCAGCTTAGATAGGATCGTCCAGGGTGAAAAACTGTTTTTT. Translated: CASSLDRIVQGEKLFF.

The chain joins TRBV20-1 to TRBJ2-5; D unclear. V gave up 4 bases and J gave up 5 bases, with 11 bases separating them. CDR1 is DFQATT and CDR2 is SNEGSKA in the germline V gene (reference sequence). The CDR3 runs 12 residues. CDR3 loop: CSATDGRETQYF. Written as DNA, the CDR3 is TGCAGTGCTACGGACGGACGGGAGACCCAGTACTTC.

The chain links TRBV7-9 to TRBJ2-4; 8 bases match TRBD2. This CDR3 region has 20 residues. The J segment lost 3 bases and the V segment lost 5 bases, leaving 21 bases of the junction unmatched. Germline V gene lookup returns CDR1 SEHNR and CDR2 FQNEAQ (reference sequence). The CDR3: CASSLGGKRETQQGKNIQYF. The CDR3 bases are TGTGCCAGCAGCCTGGGGGGAAAGCGGGAGACCCAGCAAGGCAAAAACATTCAGTACTTC.

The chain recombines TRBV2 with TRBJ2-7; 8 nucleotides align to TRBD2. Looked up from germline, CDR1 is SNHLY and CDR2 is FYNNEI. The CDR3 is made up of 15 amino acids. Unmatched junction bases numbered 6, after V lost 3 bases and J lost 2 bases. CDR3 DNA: TGTGCCAGCAGTGAGTCCGGCGGGAGGACCTACGAGCAGTACTTC. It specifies CASSESGGRTYEQYF.

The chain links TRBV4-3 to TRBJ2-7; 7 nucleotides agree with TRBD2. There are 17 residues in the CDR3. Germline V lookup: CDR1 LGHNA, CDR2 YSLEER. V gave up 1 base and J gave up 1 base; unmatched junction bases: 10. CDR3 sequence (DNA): TGCGCCAGCAGCCAAGTGGGGACTACACCCAAATCCTACGAGCAGTACTTC. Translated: CASSQVGTTPKSYEQYF.

The CDR3 region is CAWSDETGRGANVLTF. As DNA, the CDR3 is TGTGCCTGGAGCGACGAAACAGGGCGCGGGGCCAACGTCCTGACTTTC. The rearrangement links TRBV30 to TRBJ2-6; tentatively, D is TRBD1 (6 bases). The CDR3 is 16 amino acids. The germline V gene has CDR1 GTSNPN and CDR2 SVGIG (reference sequence). V was trimmed by 3 bases and J by 4 bases, leaving 16 bases between them.

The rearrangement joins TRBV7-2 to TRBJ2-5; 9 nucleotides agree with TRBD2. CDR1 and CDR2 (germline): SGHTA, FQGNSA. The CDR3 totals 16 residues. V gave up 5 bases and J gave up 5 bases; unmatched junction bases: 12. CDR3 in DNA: TGTGCCAGCAGCCCCCCCGGGACTAGCATGCGTGAGACCCAGTACTTC. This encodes CASSPPGTSMRETQYF.